This TCR beta chain was sequenced in a study of T cell repertoires in cytomegalovirus infection. General study findings and limits: Based on cumulative public TCR beta family frequency, carriers of CMV plus the relevant HLA were identified.

TCRdb reprocessed the reads via MiXCR and lists one record per CDR3 protein. The sample holds roughly 60,000 distinct CDR3 sequences, roughly 32% seen once. As to this clonotype: Its cognate antigen is unknown.

The germline V gene has CDR1 LNHDA and CDR2 SQIVND (reference sequence). The CDR3 totals 14 residues. Germline trimming cut 9 bases from V and 4 bases from J; bases unmatched to any gene: 8. The rearrangement links TRBV19 to TRBJ1-3; TRBD1 aligns across 8 bases. This clonotype was sampled from a human donor in good health (CMV status not recorded). Some clones in this sample may be carry-over from other donors' samples. What was sequenced was PBMCs, sequenced either directly or after in vitro stimulation (not recorded which). CDR3 residues: CASYDRGNGNTIYF. The CDR3 coding sequence is TGTGCCAGCTACGACAGGGGTAACGGAAACACCATATATTTT.